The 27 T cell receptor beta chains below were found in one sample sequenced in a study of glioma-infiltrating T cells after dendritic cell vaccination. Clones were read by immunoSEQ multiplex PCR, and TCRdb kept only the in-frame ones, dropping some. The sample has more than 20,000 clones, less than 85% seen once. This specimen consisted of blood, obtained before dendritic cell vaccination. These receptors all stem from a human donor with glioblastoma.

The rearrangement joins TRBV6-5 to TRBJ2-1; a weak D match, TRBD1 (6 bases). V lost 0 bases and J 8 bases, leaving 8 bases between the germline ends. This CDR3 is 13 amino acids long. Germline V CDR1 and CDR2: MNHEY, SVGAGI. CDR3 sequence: CASSYSQGYEQFF. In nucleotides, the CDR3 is TGTGCCAGCAGTTACTCCCAGGGGTATGAGCAGTTCTTC.

The CDR3 protein is CASSFGSSWYEQYF. In nucleotides, the CDR3 is TGTGCCAGCAGTTTCGGTAGTAGTTGGTACGAGCAGTACTTC. V gene TRBV27 combines with J gene TRBJ2-7; D not certain. The germline V and J ends were trimmed by 3 bases and 4 bases, with 13 bases remaining between them. The CDR3 consists of 14 residues. Germline loops: CDR1 MNHEY, CDR2 SMNVEV (reference sequence).

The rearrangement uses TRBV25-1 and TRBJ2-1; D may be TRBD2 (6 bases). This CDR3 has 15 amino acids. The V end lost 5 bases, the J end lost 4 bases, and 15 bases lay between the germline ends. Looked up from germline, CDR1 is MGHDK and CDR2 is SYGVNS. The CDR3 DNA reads TGTGCCAGCAGTCAAAGGGAGGACCCTTACAATGAGCAGTTCTTC. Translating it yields CASSQREDPYNEQFF.

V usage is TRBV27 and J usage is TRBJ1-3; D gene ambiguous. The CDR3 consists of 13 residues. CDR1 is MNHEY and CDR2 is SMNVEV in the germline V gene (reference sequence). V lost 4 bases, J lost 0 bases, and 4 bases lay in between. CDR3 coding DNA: TGTGCCAGCAGTTCCCTCTCTGGAAACACCATATATTTT. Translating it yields CASSSLSGNTIYF.

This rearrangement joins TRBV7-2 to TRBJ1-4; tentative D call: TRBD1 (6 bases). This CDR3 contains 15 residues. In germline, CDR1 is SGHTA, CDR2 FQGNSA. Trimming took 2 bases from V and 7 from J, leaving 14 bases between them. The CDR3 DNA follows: TGTGCCAGCAGCTTATCTTTAGGGGGTCGTGAAAAACTGTTTTTT. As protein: CASSLSLGGREKLFF.

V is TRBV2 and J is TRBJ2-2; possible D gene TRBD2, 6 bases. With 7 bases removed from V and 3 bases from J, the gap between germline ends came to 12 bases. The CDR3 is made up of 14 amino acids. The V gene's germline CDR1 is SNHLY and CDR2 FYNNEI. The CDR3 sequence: CASKEGTYTGELFF. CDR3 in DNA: TGTGCCAGCAAGGAAGGGACTTACACCGGGGAGCTGTTTTTT.

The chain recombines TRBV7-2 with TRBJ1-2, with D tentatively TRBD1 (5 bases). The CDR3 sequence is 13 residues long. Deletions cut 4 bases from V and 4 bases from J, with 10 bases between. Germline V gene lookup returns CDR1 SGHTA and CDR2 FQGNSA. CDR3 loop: CASSSRGTYGYTF. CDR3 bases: TGTGCCAGCAGCTCCCGGGGGACCTATGGCTACACCTTC.

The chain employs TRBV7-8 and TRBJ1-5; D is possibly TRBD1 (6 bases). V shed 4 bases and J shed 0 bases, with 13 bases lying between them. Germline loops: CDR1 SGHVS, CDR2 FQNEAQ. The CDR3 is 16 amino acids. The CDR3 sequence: CASSWGRSTSNQPQHF. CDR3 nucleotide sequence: TGTGCCAGCAGCTGGGGGCGATCAACTAGCAATCAGCCCCAGCATTTT.

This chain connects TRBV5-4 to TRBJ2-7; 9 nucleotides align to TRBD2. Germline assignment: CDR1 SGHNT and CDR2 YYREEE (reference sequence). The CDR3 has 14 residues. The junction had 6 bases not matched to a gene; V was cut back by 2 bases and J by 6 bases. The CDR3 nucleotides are TGTGCCAGCAGCTTTAGCGGGAGAACGGGCGAGCAGTACTTC. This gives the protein CASSFSGRTGEQYF.

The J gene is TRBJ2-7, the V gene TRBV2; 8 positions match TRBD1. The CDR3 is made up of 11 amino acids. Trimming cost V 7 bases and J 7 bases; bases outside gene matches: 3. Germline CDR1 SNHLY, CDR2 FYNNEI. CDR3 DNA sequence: TGTGCCAGCAAACAGGGGGAGGAGCAGTACTTC. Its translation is CASKQGEEQYF. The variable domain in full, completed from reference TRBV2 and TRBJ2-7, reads EPEVTQTPSHQVTQMGQEVILRCVPISNHLYFYWYRQILGQKVEFLVSFYNNEISEKSEIFDDQFSVERPDGSNFTLKIRSTKLEDSAMYFCASKQGEEQYFGPGTRLTVT.

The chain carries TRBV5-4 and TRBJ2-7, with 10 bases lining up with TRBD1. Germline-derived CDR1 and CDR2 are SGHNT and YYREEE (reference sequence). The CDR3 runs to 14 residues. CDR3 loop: CVMTGTGVLYEQYF. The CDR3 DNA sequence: TGTGTAATGACCGGGACAGGGGTTCTCTACGAGCAGTACTTC.

As DNA, the CDR3 is TGTGCCAGCAGCTTAGCGGGAGCTCGGATTCAGAAGACCCAGTACTTC. Amino acid sequence: CASSLAGARIQKTQYF. The chain is built from TRBV7-2 and TRBJ2-5; D possibly corresponds to TRBD2 (5 bases). Between the trimmed V and J ends, which lost 0 bases and 6 bases, there was a span of 17 bases. There are 16 residues in the CDR3. From germline, CDR1 is SGHTA and CDR2 FQGNSA.

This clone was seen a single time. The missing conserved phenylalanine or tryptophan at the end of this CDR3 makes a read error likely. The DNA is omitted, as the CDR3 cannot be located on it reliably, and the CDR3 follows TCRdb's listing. The CDR3 reads CASSTHGQEFL. The chain combines TRBV7-8 with TRBJ2-7; no check of the table's D call, TRBD1, against the DNA was made. In germline, CDR1 is SGHVS, CDR2 FQNEAQ. The CDR3 is 11 residues long, counting both termini.

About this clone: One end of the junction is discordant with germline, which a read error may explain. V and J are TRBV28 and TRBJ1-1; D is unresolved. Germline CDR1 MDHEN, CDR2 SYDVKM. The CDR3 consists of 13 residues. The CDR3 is CASNLGGNTEAFF. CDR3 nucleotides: TGTGCCAGCAATTTAGGCGGTAACACTGAAGCTTTCTTT.

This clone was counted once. CDR3 sequence: CAWSTGHINYGYTF. The CDR3 coding sequence is TGTGCCTGGAGTACCGGACACATTAACTATGGCTACACCTTC. This chain links TRBV30 with TRBJ1-2; D is perhaps TRBD1 (5 bases). Germline V gives CDR1 GTSNPN, CDR2 SVGIG (reference sequence). CDR3 length equals 14 residues. The V end lost 2 bases, the J end lost 1 base, and 11 bases lay between the germline ends. Supplemented by reference TRBV30 and TRBJ1-2, the full variable domain reads SQTIHQWPATLVQPVGSPLSLECTVEGTSNPNLYWYRQAAGRGLQLLFYSVGIGQISSEVPQNLSASRPQDRQFILSSKKLLLSDSGFYLCAWSTGHINYGYTFGSGTRLTVV.

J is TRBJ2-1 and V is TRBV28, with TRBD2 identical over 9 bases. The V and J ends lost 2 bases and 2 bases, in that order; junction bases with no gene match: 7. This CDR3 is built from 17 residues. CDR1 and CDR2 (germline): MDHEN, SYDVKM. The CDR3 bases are TGTGCCAGCAGTTTACCTAGCGGGGAACCGACCTACAATGAGCAGTTCTTC. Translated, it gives CASSLPSGEPTYNEQFF.

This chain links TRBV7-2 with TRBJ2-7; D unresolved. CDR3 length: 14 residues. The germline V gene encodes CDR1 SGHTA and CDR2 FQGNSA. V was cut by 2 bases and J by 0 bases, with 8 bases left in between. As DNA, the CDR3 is TGTGCCAGCAGCTTACGTTCTACCTCCTACGAGCAGTACTTC. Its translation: CASSLRSTSYEQYF. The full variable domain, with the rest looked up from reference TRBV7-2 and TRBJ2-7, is GAGVSQSPSNKVTEKGKDVELRCDPISGHTALYWYRQSLGQGLEFLIYFQGNSAPDKSGLPSDRFSAERTGGSVSTLTIQRTQQEDSAVYLCASSLRSTSYEQYFGPGTRLTVT.

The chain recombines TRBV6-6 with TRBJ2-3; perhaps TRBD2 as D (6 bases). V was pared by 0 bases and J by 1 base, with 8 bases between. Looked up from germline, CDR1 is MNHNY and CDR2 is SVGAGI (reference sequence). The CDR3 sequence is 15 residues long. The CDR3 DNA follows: TGTGCCAGCAGTTACTCCCCGGGGGGCACAGATACGCAGTATTTT. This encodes CASSYSPGGTDTQYF.

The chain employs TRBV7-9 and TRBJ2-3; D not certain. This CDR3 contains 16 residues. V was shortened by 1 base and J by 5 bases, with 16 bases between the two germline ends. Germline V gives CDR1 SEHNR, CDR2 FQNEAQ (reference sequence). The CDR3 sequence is CASSLVEVLVRDTQYF. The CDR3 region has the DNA TGTGCCAGCAGCTTAGTTGAAGTCCTAGTGAGAGATACGCAGTATTTT.

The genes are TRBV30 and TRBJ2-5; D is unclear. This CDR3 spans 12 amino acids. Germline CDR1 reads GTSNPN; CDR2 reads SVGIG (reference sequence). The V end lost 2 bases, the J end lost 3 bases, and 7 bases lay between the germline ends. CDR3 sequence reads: CAWSFLEETQYF. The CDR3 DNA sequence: TGTGCCTGGAGTTTCCTTGAAGAGACCCAGTACTTC. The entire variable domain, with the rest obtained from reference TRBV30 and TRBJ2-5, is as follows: SQTIHQWPATLVQPVGSPLSLECTVEGTSNPNLYWYRQAAGRGLQLLFYSVGIGQISSEVPQNLSASRPQDRQFILSSKKLLLSDSGFYLCAWSFLEETQYFGPGTRLLVL.

CDR3 nucleotides: TGTGCCAGCAGTATCGACAGCATGAACACTGAAGCTTTCTTT. The encoded protein is CASSIDSMNTEAFF. The chain carries TRBV5-4 and TRBJ1-1; tentative D call: TRBD1 (5 bases). V lost 5 bases, J lost 0 bases, and 11 bases lay in between. CDR3 size: 14 residues. Germline CDR1 and CDR2: SGHNT and YYREEE (reference sequence).

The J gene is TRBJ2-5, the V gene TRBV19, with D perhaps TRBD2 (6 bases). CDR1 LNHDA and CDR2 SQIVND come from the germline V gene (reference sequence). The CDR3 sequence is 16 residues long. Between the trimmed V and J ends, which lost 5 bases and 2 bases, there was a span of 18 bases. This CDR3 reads CASSPLGRRDQETQYF. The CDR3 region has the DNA TGTGCCAGTAGTCCTTTAGGGAGGCGGGATCAAGAGACCCAGTACTTC.

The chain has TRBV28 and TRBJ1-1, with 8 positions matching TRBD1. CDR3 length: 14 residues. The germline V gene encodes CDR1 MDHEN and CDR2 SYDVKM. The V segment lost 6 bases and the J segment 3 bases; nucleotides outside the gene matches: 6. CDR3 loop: CASRRQGYDTEAFF. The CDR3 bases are TGTGCCAGCAGGAGACAGGGGTATGACACTGAAGCTTTCTTT.

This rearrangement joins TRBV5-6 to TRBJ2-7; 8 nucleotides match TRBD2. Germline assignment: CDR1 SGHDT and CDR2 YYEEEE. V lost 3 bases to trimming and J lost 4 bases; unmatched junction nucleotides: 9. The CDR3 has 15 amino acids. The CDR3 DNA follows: TGTGCCAGCAGCTCGGTGCCGACTAGCGCATACGAGCAGTACTTC. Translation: CASSSVPTSAYEQYF.

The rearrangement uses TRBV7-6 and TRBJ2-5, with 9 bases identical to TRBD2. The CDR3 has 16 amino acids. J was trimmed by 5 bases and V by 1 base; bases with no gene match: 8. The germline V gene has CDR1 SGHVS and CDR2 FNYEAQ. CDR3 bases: TGTGCCAGCAGCTTAGAGGGGACTAGCATTCGGGAGACCCAGTACTTC. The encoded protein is CASSLEGTSIRETQYF.

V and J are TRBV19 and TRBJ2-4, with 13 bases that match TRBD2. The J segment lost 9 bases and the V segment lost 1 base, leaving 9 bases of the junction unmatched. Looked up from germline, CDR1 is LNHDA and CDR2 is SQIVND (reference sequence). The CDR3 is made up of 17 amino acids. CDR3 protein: CASSIANGLAGVSIQYF. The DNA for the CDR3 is TGTGCCAGTAGTATAGCAAATGGACTAGCGGGGGTTAGCATTCAGTACTTC.

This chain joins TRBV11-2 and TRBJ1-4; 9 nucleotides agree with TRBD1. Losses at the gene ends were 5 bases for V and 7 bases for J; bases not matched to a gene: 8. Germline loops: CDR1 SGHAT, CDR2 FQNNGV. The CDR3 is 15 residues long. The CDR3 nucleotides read TGTGCCAGCAGCCTCGGGACAGGGAAGCCTGAAAAACTGTTTTTT. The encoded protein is CASSLGTGKPEKLFF. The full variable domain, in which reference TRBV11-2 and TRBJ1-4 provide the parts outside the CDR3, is EAGVAQSPRYKIIEKRQSVAFWCNPISGHATLYWYQQILGQGPKLLIQFQNNGVVDDSQLPKDRFSAERLKGVDSTLKIQPAKLEDSAVYLCASSLGTGKPEKLFFGSGTQLSVL.